This T cell receptor (beta chain) came from a study of cytomegalovirus exposure and HLA in healthy donors. The PCR ran on 60 Vbeta and 13 Jbeta primers. The data were produced by immunoSEQ multiplex PCR, yet TCRdb's version contains in-frame clones alone and is incomplete. Of under 150,000 clones in the sample, roughly 85% were seen once. This clone was recorded a few times. Antigen: not known. This CDR3 has 15 residues. Germline loops: CDR1 MDHEN, CDR2 SYDVKM. Trimming removed 1 base from V and 4 bases from J; junction bases left unmatched: 3. Overall study results and limits: For presence/absence analyses, sequencing depth was assumed to be roughly uniform across donors.

This clonotype was obtained from a male donor in good health and CMV-seronegative. The sequenced sample was PBMCs. The chain employs TRBV28 and TRBJ1-5; 8 nucleotides align to TRBD1. The CDR3: CASSLFGQGNQPQHF. CDR3 nucleotide sequence: TGTGCCAGCAGTTTATTCGGACAGGGTAATCAGCCCCAGCATTTT.